The 10 T cell receptor beta chains below were found in one sample sequenced in a study of Ad26.COV2.S vaccination and SARS-CoV-2 variants. The treatment was: around 19 received Ad26.COV2.S at low or high dose, single or two shots; 5 received placebo; per-sample allocation not given. Samples were taken on day 63 after the first vaccine or placebo injection. The data were produced by immunoSEQ multiplex PCR, yet TCRdb's version contains in-frame clones alone and is incomplete. The table lists more than 300,000 clones, 88% of them singletons. Material: peripheral blood, obtained in a trial of Ad26.COV2.S vaccine versus placebo. The source of these receptors is a person between 18 and 65 years old who received the Ad26.COV2.S COVID-19 vaccine or a placebo.

The chain carries TRBV6-5 and TRBJ1-1; D is ambiguous. In germline, CDR1 is MNHEY, CDR2 SVGAGI. V lost 7 bases to trimming and J lost 1 base, with 13 bases between them. This CDR3 is 14 amino acids long. The CDR3 region is CASTLLTENTEAFF. The DNA for the CDR3 is TGTGCCAGCACGTTACTGACGGAGAACACTGAAGCTTTCTTT.

The V gene is TRBV12-3 or TRBV12-4, the J gene TRBJ1-6; no reliable D call. The CDR3 spans 12 residues. Trimming left V 4 bases short and J 7 bases short, with 5 bases between. The DNA for the CDR3 is TGTGCCAGCAGTTATTTGAATTCACCCCTCCACTTT. It codes for CASSYLNSPLHF.

This chain links TRBV9 with TRBJ2-7, with D possibly being TRBD2 (6 bases). The V and J ends lost 0 bases and 2 bases respectively, with 12 bases between them. Looked up from germline, CDR1 is SGDLS and CDR2 is YYNGEE. The CDR3 extends over 15 amino acids. CDR3 sequence: CASSVGAGQPYEQYF. As DNA, the CDR3 is TGTGCCAGCAGCGTAGGGGCGGGGCAACCCTACGAGCAGTACTTC.

The V call is TRBV4-3, the J call TRBJ1-2; D gene unclear. The length of the CDR3 is 14 residues. Per the germline V gene, CDR1 is LGHNA and CDR2 is YSLEER. The V end lost 0 bases, the J end lost 7 bases, and 12 bases lay between the germline ends. DNA for the CDR3: TGCGCCAGCAGCCAAGACCGCCAAGGGTTTGGCTACACCTTC. It specifies CASSQDRQGFGYTF.

CDR3 sequence: CASSIMTGEGGEQFF. CDR3 DNA: TGTGCCAGTAGTATAATGACAGGGGAAGGGGGTGAGCAGTTCTTC. The chain carries TRBV19 and TRBJ2-1; the match to TRBD1 covers 8 bases. The CDR3 consists of 15 residues. J lost 9 bases, V lost 2 bases, and 9 bases had no gene match. Germline lookup yields CDR1 LNHDA and CDR2 SQIVND (reference sequence). The complete variable domain, with remaining parts taken from reference TRBV19 and TRBJ2-1, reads DGGITQSPKYLFRKEGQNVTLSCEQNLNHDAMYWYRQDPGQGLRLIYYSQIVNDFQKGDIAEGYSVSREKKESFPLTVTSAQKNPTAFYLCASSIMTGEGGEQFFGPGTRLTVL.

The chain uses TRBV28 and TRBJ2-1; D remains unclear. In germline, CDR1 is MDHEN, CDR2 SYDVKM. The CDR3 is 17 amino acids. Between the trimmed V and J ends, which lost 3 bases and 5 bases, there was a span of 20 bases. The chain's CDR3 is CASSLPFGQSLNNEQFF. DNA of the CDR3: TGTGCCAGCAGTTTGCCCTTCGGGCAGAGCTTAAACAATGAGCAGTTCTTC.

The chain has TRBV6-5 and TRBJ2-7, with D possibly being TRBD1 or TRBD2 (7 bases each). CDR1 is MNHEY, CDR2 SVGAGI, per germline. The CDR3 spans 14 residues. Trimming stripped 6 bases from V and 6 bases from J, with 18 bases between. CDR3 amino acids: CASSDRDREGEQYF. DNA of the CDR3: TGTGCCAGCAGCGACAGGGATAGGGAGGGCGAGCAGTACTTC.

V gene TRBV2 combines with J gene TRBJ2-3; the match to TRBD2 covers 12 bases. Germline trimming cut 5 bases from V and 0 bases from J; bases unmatched to any gene: 6. CDR1 is SNHLY, CDR2 FYNNEI, per germline. This CDR3 region has 17 residues. The CDR3 reads CASSSGLAGLSTDTQYF. The CDR3 coding sequence is TGTGCCAGCAGTAGCGGACTAGCGGGGCTTAGCACAGATACGCAGTATTTT.

This chain links TRBV19 with TRBJ1-5; D not certain. V lost 5 bases to trimming and J lost 4 bases, with 12 bases between them. Germline-derived CDR1 and CDR2 are LNHDA and SQIVND (reference sequence). The CDR3 has 14 amino acids. The CDR3 DNA follows: TGTGCCAGTAGTCCCGACACGGATAATCAGCCCCAGCATTTT. It is translated as CASSPDTDNQPQHF.

The chain uses TRBV12-3 or TRBV12-4 and TRBJ1-6, with D unresolved. This CDR3 has 12 residues. V shed 6 bases and J shed 4 bases, with 4 bases lying between them. CDR3 protein: CASSLYNSPLHF. The CDR3, as DNA: TGTGCCAGCAGCCTATATAATTCACCCCTCCACTTT.